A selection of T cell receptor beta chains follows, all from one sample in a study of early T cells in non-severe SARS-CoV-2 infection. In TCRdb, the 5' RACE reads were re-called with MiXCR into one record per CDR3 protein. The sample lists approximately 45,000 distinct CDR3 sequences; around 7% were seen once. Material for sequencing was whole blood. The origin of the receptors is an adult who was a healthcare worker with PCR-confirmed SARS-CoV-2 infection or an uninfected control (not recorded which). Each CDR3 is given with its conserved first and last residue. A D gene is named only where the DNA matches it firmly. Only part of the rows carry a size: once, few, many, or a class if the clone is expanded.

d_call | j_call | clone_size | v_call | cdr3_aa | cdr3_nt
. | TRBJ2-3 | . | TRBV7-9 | CASSPRGAVLLDTQYF | TGTGCCAGCAGCCCACGGGGGGCCGTGTTGTTAGATACGCAGTATTTT
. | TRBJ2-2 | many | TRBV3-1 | CASGRQASANTGELFF | TGTGCCAGCGGACGACAGGCCTCCGCGAACACCGGGGAGCTGTTTTTT
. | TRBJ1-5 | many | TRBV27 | CASSRGNVPIGNQPQHF | TGTGCCAGCAGTCGAGGGAACGTCCCTATTGGCAATCAGCCCCAGCATTTT
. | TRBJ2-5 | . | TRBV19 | CASSASIETQYF | TGTGCCAGTAGTGCTAGCATCGAGACCCAGTACTTC
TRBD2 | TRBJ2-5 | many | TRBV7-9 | CASSLLPGLAGESQYF | TGTGCCAGCAGCCTACTCCCGGGACTAGCGGGGGAAAGCCAGTACTTC
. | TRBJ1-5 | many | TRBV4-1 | CASSQAPNQPQHF | TGCGCCAGCAGCCAGGCCCCCAATCAGCCCCAGCATTTT
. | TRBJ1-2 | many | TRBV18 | CASSPGQDRGYTF | TGTGCCAGCTCACCAGGACAAGATAGGGGCTACACCTTC
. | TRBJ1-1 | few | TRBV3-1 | CASSHGGRGEAFF | TGTGCCAGCAGCCACGGGGGCCGAGGTGAAGCTTTCTTT
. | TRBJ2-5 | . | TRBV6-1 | CASTLGNSETQYF | TGTGCCAGCACTTTGGGGAACAGCGAGACCCAGTACTTC
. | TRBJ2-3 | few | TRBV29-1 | CSVGGAGFLGADTQYF | TGCAGCGTTGGAGGCGCCGGGTTCCTAGGGGCAGATACGCAGTATTTT
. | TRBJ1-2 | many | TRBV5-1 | CASSPSDPGGYGYTF | TGCGCCAGCAGCCCCTCCGACCCCGGTGGCTATGGCTACACCTTC
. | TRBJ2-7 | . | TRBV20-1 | CSARRPGPEEQYF | TGCAGTGCTAGGAGGCCGGGACCGGAGGAGCAGTACTTC
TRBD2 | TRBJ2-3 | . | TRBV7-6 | CASSFGGARDTQYF | TGTGCCAGCAGCTTCGGGGGGGCCAGGGATACGCAGTATTTT
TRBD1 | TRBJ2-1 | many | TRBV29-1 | CSAGGGQGINEQFF | TGCAGCGCTGGGGGGGGACAGGGCATCAATGAGCAGTTCTTC
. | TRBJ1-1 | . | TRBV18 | CASSPSYGSTAEAFF | TGTGCCAGCTCACCATCGTACGGATCAACGGCTGAAGCTTTCTTT
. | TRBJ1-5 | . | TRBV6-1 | CASRSQAPSNQPQHF | TGTGCCAGCAGGTCACAGGCTCCGAGCAATCAGCCCCAGCATTTT
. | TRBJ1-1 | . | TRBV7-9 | CASSLTHPGAVTEAFF | TGTGCCAGCAGCTTAACACATCCGGGGGCCGTCACTGAAGCTTTCTTT
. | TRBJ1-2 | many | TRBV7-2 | CASSLHREDGYTF | TGTGCCAGCAGCTTACACAGGGAGGATGGCTACACCTTC
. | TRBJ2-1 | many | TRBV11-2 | CASRRGRGGARGIPEQFF | TGTGCCAGCAGACGAGGCCGTGGCGGGGCCCGAGGGATCCCTGAGCAGTTCTTC
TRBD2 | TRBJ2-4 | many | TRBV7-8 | CASSFPTSGGVRRENIQYF | TGTGCCAGCAGCTTCCCGACTAGCGGGGGGGTCAGAAGGGAAAACATTCAGTACTTC
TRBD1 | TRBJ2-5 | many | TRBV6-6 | CASSNYGRGQGKETQYF | TGTGCCAGCAGTAACTACGGACGAGGACAGGGTAAAGAGACCCAGTACTTC
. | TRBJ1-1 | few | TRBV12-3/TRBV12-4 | CASSFLQNTEAFF | TGTGCCAGCAGTTTTTTACAGAACACTGAAGCTTTCTTT
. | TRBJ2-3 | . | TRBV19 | CASSGLLAPSTDTQYF | TGTGCCAGTAGTGGACTTCTAGCGCCTAGCACAGATACGCAGTATTTT
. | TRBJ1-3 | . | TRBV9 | CASSVAPTASNTIYF | TGTGCCAGCAGCGTAGCTCCGACAGCCTCAAACACCATATATTTT
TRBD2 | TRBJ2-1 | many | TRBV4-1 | CASSQSQRGVYNEQFF | TGCGCCAGCAGCCAATCCCAGCGGGGGGTTTACAATGAGCAGTTCTTC
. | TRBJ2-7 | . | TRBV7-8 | CASSLEKQGSASRFYEQYF | TGTGCCAGCAGCTTAGAAAAGCAGGGAAGTGCTAGTAGATTCTACGAGCAGTACTTC
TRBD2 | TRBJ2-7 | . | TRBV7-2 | CASSPSSGGAWEQYF | TGTGCCAGCAGCCCCTCTAGCGGGGGGGCGTGGGAGCAGTACTTC
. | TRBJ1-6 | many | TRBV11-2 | CASRPGGVPQNSPLHF | TGTGCCAGCAGGCCGGGAGGGGTCCCACAAAATTCACCCCTCCACTTT
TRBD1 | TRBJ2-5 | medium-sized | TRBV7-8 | CASSARQGPSETQYF | TGTGCCAGCAGCGCCCGACAGGGTCCGTCAGAGACCCAGTACTTC
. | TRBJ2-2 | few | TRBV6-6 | CASSYGGLGELFF | TGTGCCAGCAGTTACGGAGGTCTCGGGGAGCTGTTTTTT
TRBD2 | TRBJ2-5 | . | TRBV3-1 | CASSLKSPGGETQYF | TGTGCCAGCAGCCTTAAGTCCCCGGGAGGGGAGACCCAGTACTTC
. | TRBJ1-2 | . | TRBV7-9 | CASSRDTSHGYTF | TGTGCCAGCAGCCGGGACACTAGCCATGGCTACACCTTC
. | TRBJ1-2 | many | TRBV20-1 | CSARAVGGINYGYTF | TGCAGTGCTAGAGCAGTAGGGGGGATAAACTATGGCTACACCTTC
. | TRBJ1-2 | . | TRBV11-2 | CASSLGSTGYGYTF | TGTGCCAGCAGCTTAGGATCGACAGGTTATGGCTACACCTTC
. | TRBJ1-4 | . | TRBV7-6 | CASSLVGGNEKLFF | TGTGCCAGCAGCTTAGTAGGGGGGAATGAAAAACTGTTTTTT
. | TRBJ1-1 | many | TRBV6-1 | CASSPPGVMNTEAFF | TGTGCCAGCAGTCCCCCGGGGGTGATGAACACTGAAGCTTTCTTT
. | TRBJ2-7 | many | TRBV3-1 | CASSQGSYSYEQYF | TGTGCCAGCAGCCAGGGGTCGTACTCCTACGAGCAGTACTTC
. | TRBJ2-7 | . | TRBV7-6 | CASSPRDGPYEQYF | TGTGCCAGCAGCCCCAGGGACGGACCCTACGAGCAGTACTTC
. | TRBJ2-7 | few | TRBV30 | CAWSVQGHEQYF | TGTGCCTGGAGTGTACAGGGCCACGAGCAGTACTTC
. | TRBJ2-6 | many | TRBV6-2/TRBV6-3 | CASSYSGSGANVLTF | TGTGCCAGCAGTTACTCTGGCTCTGGGGCCAACGTCCTGACTTTC
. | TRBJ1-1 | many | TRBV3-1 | CASSQVVDSGAEAFF | TGTGCCAGCAGCCAAGTTGTGGACTCCGGCGCTGAAGCTTTCTTT
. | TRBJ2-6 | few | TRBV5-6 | CASSLVAGSGANVLTF | TGTGCCAGCAGCTTGGTGGCTGGGTCTGGGGCCAACGTCCTGACTTTC
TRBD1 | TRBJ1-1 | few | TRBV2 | CASSGRTGGGTEAFF | TGTGCCAGCAGTGGCCGGACAGGGGGCGGAACTGAAGCTTTCTTT
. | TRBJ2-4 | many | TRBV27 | CASWGLAENIQYF | TGTGCCAGCTGGGGGCTAGCGGAAAACATTCAGTACTTC
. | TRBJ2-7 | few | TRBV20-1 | CSGRRLGSYEQYF | TGCAGTGGACGGAGGCTCGGCAGTTACGAGCAGTACTTC
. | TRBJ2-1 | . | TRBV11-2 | CASSYKTGSEQFF | TGTGCCAGCAGCTATAAGACAGGATCTGAGCAGTTCTTC
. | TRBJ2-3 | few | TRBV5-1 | CASRLSQPTDTQYF | TGCGCCAGCAGGTTGTCCCAACCCACAGATACGCAGTATTTT
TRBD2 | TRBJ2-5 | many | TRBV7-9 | CASSPPGSGGMTQYF | TGTGCCAGCAGCCCACCTGGTAGCGGGGGGATGACCCAGTACTTC
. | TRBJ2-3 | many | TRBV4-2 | CASSSPITSDTQYF | TGTGCCAGCAGCTCACCCATTACGAGTGACACGCAGTATTTT
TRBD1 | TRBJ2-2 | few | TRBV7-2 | CASNGQGAGTGELFF | TGTGCCAGCAACGGACAGGGTGCGGGCACCGGGGAGCTGTTTTTT
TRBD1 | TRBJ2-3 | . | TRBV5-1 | CASSSGQVGTDTQYF | TGCGCCAGCAGTTCGGGACAGGTTGGCACAGATACGCAGTATTTT
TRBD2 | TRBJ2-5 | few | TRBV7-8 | CASRTTGLAGQETQYF | TGTGCCAGCAGAACTACGGGACTAGCGGGGCAAGAGACCCAGTACTTC
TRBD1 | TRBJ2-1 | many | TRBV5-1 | CASSGGQGAGDEQFF | TGCGCCAGCAGCGGGGGACAGGGTGCAGGGGATGAGCAGTTCTTC
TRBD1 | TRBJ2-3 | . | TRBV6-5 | CASRSTGQGADTQYF | TGTGCCAGCAGATCCACGGGACAGGGGGCAGATACGCAGTATTTT
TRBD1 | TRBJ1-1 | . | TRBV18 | CASSPPTGTGITEAFF | TGTGCCAGCTCCCCGCCGACCGGGACAGGGATAACTGAAGCTTTCTTT
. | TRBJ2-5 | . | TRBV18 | CASSPPSSTETQYF | TGTGCCAGCTCACCACCGTCTAGCACAGAGACCCAGTACTTC
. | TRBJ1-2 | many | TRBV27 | CASRPPGDLFYGYTF | TGTGCCAGCAGGCCCCCAGGGGATTTATTCTATGGCTACACCTTC
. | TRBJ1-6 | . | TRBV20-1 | CSAGNNSPLHF | TGCAGTGCAGGGAATAATTCACCCCTCCACTTT